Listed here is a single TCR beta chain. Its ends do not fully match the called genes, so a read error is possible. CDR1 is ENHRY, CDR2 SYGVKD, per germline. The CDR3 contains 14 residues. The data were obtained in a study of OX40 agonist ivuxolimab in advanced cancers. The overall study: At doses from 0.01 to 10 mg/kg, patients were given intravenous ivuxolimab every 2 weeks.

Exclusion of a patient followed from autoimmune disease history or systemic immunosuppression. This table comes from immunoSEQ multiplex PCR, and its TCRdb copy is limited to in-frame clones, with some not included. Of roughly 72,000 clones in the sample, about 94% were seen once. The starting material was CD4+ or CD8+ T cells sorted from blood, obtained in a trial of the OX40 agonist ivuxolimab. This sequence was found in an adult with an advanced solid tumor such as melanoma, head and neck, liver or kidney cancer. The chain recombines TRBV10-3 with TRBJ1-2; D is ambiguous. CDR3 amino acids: CASSYSAPSYGYTF. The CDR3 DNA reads TGTGCCAGCAGTTACTCGGCCCCCAGCTATGGCTACACCTTC.